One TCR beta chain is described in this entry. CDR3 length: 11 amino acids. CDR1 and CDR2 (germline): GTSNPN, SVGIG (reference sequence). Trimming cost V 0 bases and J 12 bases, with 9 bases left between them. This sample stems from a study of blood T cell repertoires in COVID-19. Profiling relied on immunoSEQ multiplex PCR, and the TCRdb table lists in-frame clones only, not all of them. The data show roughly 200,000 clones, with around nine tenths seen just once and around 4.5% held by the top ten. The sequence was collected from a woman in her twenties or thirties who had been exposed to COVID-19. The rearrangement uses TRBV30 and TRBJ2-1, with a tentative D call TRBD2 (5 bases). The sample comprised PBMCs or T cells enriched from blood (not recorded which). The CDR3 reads CAWSVGEGQFF. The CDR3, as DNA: TGTGCCTGGAGTGTAGGAGAGGGGCAGTTCTTC. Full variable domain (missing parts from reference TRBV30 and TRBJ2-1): SQTIHQWPATLVQPVGSPLSLECTVEGTSNPNLYWYRQAAGRGLQLLFYSVGIGQISSEVPQNLSASRPQDRQFILSSKKLLLSDSGFYLCAWSVGEGQFFGPGTRLTVL.